This T cell receptor (beta chain) is from a study of blood T cell repertoires in COVID-19. Study as a whole: T cells, B-cell-depleted T cells, or PBMCs provided the cDNA or gDNA that served as material.

Here immunoSEQ multiplex PCR was the method, and the copy in TCRdb shows in-frame clones only, minus some. Among around 300,000 clones listed, over 75% were seen once. The CDR3 is 13 residues long. Germline CDR1 reads SQVTM; CDR2 reads ANQGSEA. V lost 6 bases and J lost 4; bases outside the gene matches: 8. Participants were aged about 18 to 90 years, lived in 24 US areas, and enrolled virtually. Symptom resolution, clearance, or two negative PCRs marked the recovered donors of Cohort 3. The TCR comes from a woman aged 18-29 years who had recovered from COVID-19. The sequenced sample consisted of PBMCs or T cells enriched from blood (not recorded which). The rearrangement joins TRBV29-1 to TRBJ1-1; 7 bases line up with TRBD1. CDR3 DNA: TGCAGCGTCCCGACAGGGAAAGGCACTGAAGCTTTCTTT. Translation: CSVPTGKGTEAFF.